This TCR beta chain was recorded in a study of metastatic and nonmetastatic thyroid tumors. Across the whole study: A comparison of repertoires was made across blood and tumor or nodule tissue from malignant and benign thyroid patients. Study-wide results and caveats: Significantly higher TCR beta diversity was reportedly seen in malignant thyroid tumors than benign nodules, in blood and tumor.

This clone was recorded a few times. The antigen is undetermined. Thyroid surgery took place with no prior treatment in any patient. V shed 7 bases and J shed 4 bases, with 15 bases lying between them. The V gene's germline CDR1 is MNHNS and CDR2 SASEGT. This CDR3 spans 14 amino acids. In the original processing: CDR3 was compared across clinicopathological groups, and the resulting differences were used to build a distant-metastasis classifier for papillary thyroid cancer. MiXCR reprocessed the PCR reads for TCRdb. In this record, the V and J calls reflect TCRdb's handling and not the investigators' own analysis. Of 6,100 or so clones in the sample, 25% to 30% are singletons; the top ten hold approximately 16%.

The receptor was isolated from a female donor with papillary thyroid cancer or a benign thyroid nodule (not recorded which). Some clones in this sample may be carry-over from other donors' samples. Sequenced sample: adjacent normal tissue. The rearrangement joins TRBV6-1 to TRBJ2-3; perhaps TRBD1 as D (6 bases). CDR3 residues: CASTRAGEADTQYF. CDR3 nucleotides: TGTGCCAGCACCCGGGCAGGGGAAGCAGATACGCAGTATTTT.